This T cell receptor beta chain derives from a study of shared clonotypes between healthy human individuals. At the level of the study: Donors consisted of a couple of women and a few men between 18 and 49. CD8 memory received one plate per donor, CD8 naive two, CD4 memory three and CD4 naive three. Study conclusions and caveats: It was the few donors that limited the genetic and exposure-history diversity represented.

As to this clone: Antigen unknown.

Sequenced by immunoSEQ multiplex PCR; TCRdb stores in-frame clones only, minus some. The data contain about 2 million clones, about 94% of them singletons. CD45RO-negative cells were positively selected for CCR7, leaving out terminally differentiated effector memory CD45RA+ cells. The receptor's source is a man between 18 and 29 years old in good health. The specimen was naive CD8+ T cells sorted from blood.

The DNA for the CDR3 is TGTGCCAGCAGCCCGAGGATGTTGGGGGAGCTGTTTTTT. It translates to CASSPRMLGELFF. The V and J genes are TRBV6-6 and TRBJ2-2, with D hard to call. Trimming shortened V by 6 bases and J by 8 bases, and 13 bases separated the two germline ends. The length of the CDR3 is 13 residues. Per the germline V gene, CDR1 is MNHNY and CDR2 is SVGAGI (reference sequence).